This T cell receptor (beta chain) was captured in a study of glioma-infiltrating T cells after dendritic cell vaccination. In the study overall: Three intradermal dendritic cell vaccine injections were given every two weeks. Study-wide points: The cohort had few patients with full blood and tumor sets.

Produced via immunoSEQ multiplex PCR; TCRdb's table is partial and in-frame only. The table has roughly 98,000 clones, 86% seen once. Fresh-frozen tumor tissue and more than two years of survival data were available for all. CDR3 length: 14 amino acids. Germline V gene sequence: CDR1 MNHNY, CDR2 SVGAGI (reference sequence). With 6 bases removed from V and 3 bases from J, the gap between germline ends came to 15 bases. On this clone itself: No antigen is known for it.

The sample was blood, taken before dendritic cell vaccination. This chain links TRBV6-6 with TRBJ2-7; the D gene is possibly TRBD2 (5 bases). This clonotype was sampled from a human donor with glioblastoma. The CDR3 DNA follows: TGTGCCAGCAGAGGCGGGCCTTCGCGCTACGAGCAGTACTTC. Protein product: CASRGGPSRYEQYF.